This entry lists 24 T cell receptor beta chains sequenced from one sample in a study of blood T cells in healthy people across ages. Primed by a sample-barcoded 5' primer and a J-beta primer mix, a second PCR proceeded for 7 to 11 cycles. Via MiXCR, TCRdb re-called the 5' RACE reads, giving one row per CDR3 protein. The sample records some 1.1 million distinct CDR3 sequences, roughly two fifths being singletons. Sequenced material: blood. The origin of the receptors is a man in his late teens or twenties in good health.

This rearrangement joins TRBV5-1 to TRBJ2-3; D remains unclear. Germline V CDR1 and CDR2: SGHRS, YFSETQ. CDR3 size: 15 residues. V was trimmed by 5 bases and J by 1 base, leaving 14 bases between them. CDR3 in amino acids: CASRLNSPRTDTQYF. The CDR3 nucleotides are TGCGCCAGCAGACTGAACAGCCCTCGCACAGATACGCAGTATTTT. Together with reference TRBV5-1 and TRBJ2-3, the CDR3 gives the full variable domain: KAGVTQTPRYLIKTRGQQVTLSCSPISGHRSVSWYQQTPGQGLQFLFEYFSETQRNKGNFPGRFSGRQFSNSRSEMNVSTLELGDSALYLCASRLNSPRTDTQYFGPGTRLTVL.

This clonotype was found a few times. V gene TRBV20-1 combines with J gene TRBJ1-2; D possibly corresponds to TRBD1 (6 bases). The germline V gene has CDR1 DFQATT and CDR2 SNEGSKA (reference sequence). V shed 1 base and J shed 4 bases, with 13 bases lying between them. This CDR3 has 14 residues. The CDR3 protein is CSARVSGTSYGYTF. The CDR3 nucleotides are TGCAGTGCTAGAGTCAGCGGGACAAGCTATGGCTACACCTTC.

This clonotype was observed a handful of times. The chain has TRBV6-6 and TRBJ1-1, with D possibly matching TRBD1 (5 bases). CDR1 MNHNY and CDR2 SVGAGI come from the germline V gene (reference sequence). This CDR3 has 14 residues. The V and J ends lost 7 bases and 6 bases respectively, with 18 bases between them. The DNA of the CDR3 is TGTGCCAGCACCAAGGGCCGGCGGGGGGCTGAAGCTTTCTTT. This sequence encodes CASTKGRRGAEAFF.

There are many counts of this clonotype. This rearrangement joins TRBV12-3 or TRBV12-4 to TRBJ2-1; TRBD2 aligns across 10 bases. The length of the CDR3 is 15 residues. V was clipped by 5 bases and J by 2 bases; unmatched bases: 3. Here the CDR3 reads CASSPTSGAYNEQFF. CDR3 nucleotides: TGTGCCAGCAGTCCCACTAGCGGGGCCTACAATGAGCAGTTCTTC.

The chain combines TRBV6-2 or TRBV6-3 with TRBJ2-2, with TRBD1 identical over 8 bases. This CDR3 has 14 amino acids. V shed 8 bases, J shed 4 bases, and the junction held 6 bases outside the gene matches. Germline CDR1 and CDR2: MNHEY and SVGEGT. CDR3 DNA sequence: TGTGCCAGCGGGGCAGGGGGCCTCACCGGGGAGCTGTTTTTT. Protein: CASGAGGLTGELFF.

The rearrangement links TRBV7-2 to TRBJ1-4; D might be TRBD1 (5 bases). This CDR3 is built from 15 residues. V lost 2 bases and J lost 7, with 14 bases in between. CDR1 SGHTA and CDR2 FQGNSA come from the germline V gene. CDR3 region: CASSLSRGGVEKLFF. The CDR3 DNA sequence: TGTGCCAGCAGCTTATCCCGGGGGGGTGTTGAAAAACTGTTTTTT.

This clonotype was counted between two and nine times. The gene calls are TRBV7-2 and TRBJ1-5; D ambiguous. This CDR3 is built from 15 residues. The V and J ends lost 5 bases and 4 bases respectively, with 15 bases between them. CDR1 and CDR2 from the germline V gene are SGHTA and FQGNSA. The DNA of the CDR3 is TGTGCCAGCAGCCTCGACGGCGGTTTAAATCAGCCCCAGCATTTT. It is translated as CASSLDGGLNQPQHF.

This clonotype was counted only a few times. A much larger clone differs from this one at a single base, so this may be a read error. V is TRBV3-1 and J is TRBJ2-5; the match to TRBD1 covers 7 bases. Germline V lookup: CDR1 LGHDT, CDR2 YNNKEL (reference sequence). This CDR3 is 17 amino acids long. Germline trimming cut 0 bases from V and 11 bases from J; bases unmatched to any gene: 18. In nucleotides, the CDR3 is TGTGCCAGCAGCCAAGAGGCCCGGGACAGCCATTACAATGAGCAGTACTTC. This codes for CASSQEARDSHYNEQYF.

This clonotype was found a few times. The chain links TRBV27 to TRBJ1-4; weak D call: TRBD1 (5 bases). The CDR3 runs to 14 residues. V shed 2 bases and J shed 6 bases, with 10 bases lying between them. CDR1 MNHEY and CDR2 SMNVEV come from the germline V gene (reference sequence). For the CDR3, the DNA is TGTGCCAGCAGTTTAAGGGGATTTCATGAAAAACTGTTTTTT. This sequence encodes CASSLRGFHEKLFF.

V gene TRBV6-5 combines with J gene TRBJ1-1; no reliable D call. Trimming removed 6 bases at V and 9 bases at J, with 11 bases between. This CDR3 is built from 11 residues. The germline V gene has CDR1 MNHEY and CDR2 SVGAGI. The CDR3 loop reads CASREGFQAFF. CDR3 bases: TGTGCCAGCAGGGAAGGTTTCCAAGCTTTCTTT.

The rearrangement uses TRBV29-1 and TRBJ2-7, with TRBD2 as a possible D gene (6 bases). Per the germline V gene, CDR1 is SQVTM and CDR2 is ANQGSEA. Trimming removed 6 bases from V and 7 bases from J, with 28 bases in between. The CDR3 consists of 16 residues. CDR3 DNA sequence: TGCAGCGTGTTTTCCTATAGCGGAGACACCTACAATGAGCAGTACTTC. The encoded protein is CSVFSYSGDTYNEQYF.

This clonotype was picked up many times. The gene calls are TRBV7-6 and TRBJ2-3; D uncertain. Trimming took 8 bases from V and 5 from J, leaving 14 bases between them. The CDR3 runs 13 residues. CDR1 is SGHVS, CDR2 FNYEAQ, per germline. CDR3 bases: TGTGCCAGCCGTCGCTCGTCGGGAGATACGCAGTATTTT. This translates into CASRRSSGDTQYF.

The sample holds a few counts of this clonotype. The chain is built from TRBV9 and TRBJ2-7; 10 bases fit TRBD2. The CDR3 totals 18 residues. The trim removed 0 bases at V and 7 bases at J, leaving 16 bases unmatched. Germline V gives CDR1 SGDLS, CDR2 YYNGEE. The CDR3 DNA sequence: TGTGCCAGCAGCGTAGCCAGCGGGGGGGCCGGGACCTACAATGAGCAGTACTTC. Translating it yields CASSVASGGAGTYNEQYF.

This clonotype was seen a few times. This chain joins TRBV27 and TRBJ2-7, with a weak D call TRBD2 (7 bases). The CDR3 is 17 residues long. Germline V gene lookup returns CDR1 MNHEY and CDR2 SMNVEV (reference sequence). The V end lost 1 base, the J end lost 7 bases, and 23 bases lay between the germline ends. CDR3 loop: CASSLFPRGGSRNEQYF. The CDR3 DNA is TGTGCCAGCAGTTTATTTCCTAGGGGGGGGTCGAGAAATGAGCAGTACTTC.

Details on this clonotype: Just one base apart from a much larger clone, this may be a read error. The J gene is TRBJ2-1, the V gene TRBV5-1; D possibly corresponds to TRBD2 (6 bases). Germline V gene data show CDR1 as SGHRS and CDR2 as YFSETQ. CDR3 size: 14 residues. The CDR3 sequence: CTSSLEVAENEQFF. The CDR3 DNA sequence: TGCACCAGCAGCTTGGAGGTAGCGGAGAATGAGCAGTTCTTC.

J is TRBJ1-5 and V is TRBV24-1; the D gene is possibly TRBD1 (5 bases). The CDR3 totals 13 residues. CDR1 is KGHDR and CDR2 is SFDVKD in the germline V gene. Trimming removed 4 bases at V and 9 bases at J, with 12 bases between. The CDR3 spells CATSEVNGGPQHF. The CDR3 DNA sequence: TGTGCCACCAGTGAAGTTAACGGGGGGCCCCAGCATTTT.

In its sample, this clonotype was seen once. The V gene is TRBV27, the J gene TRBJ2-5; D may be TRBD2 (6 bases). Germline CDR1 reads MNHEY; CDR2 reads SMNVEV (reference sequence). The CDR3 runs 16 residues. V was pared by 1 base and J by 5 bases, with 17 bases between. The CDR3 loop reads CASSLYPNLAEETQYF. As DNA, the CDR3 is TGTGCCAGCAGTTTATACCCTAACTTAGCGGAGGAGACCCAGTACTTC.

The chain couples TRBV25-1 to TRBJ2-3, with a weak D call TRBD2 (5 bases). CDR1 is MGHDK and CDR2 is SYGVNS in the germline V gene. The ends were cut back, 6 bases at V and 2 bases at J, with 18 bases in the middle. This CDR3 is built from 16 residues. CDR3 nucleotides: TGTGCCAGCAGCACCGCGGTAGCGAGGTACACAGATACGCAGTATTTT. Its protein product is CASSTAVARYTDTQYF.

The chain employs TRBV28 and TRBJ1-6, with D hard to call. The CDR3 has 16 residues. Trimming took 7 bases from V and 6 from J, leaving 19 bases between them. Germline loops: CDR1 MDHEN, CDR2 SYDVKM. Here the CDR3 reads CASTSEWPKTNSPLHF. The CDR3, as DNA: TGTGCCAGCACCTCAGAGTGGCCGAAGACTAATTCACCCCTCCACTTT.

This clonotype came up once. This chain connects TRBV3-1 to TRBJ2-2, with D maybe TRBD2 (6 bases). Germline CDR1 reads LGHDT; CDR2 reads YNNKEL (reference sequence). V dropped 8 bases and J dropped 1 base, with 11 bases sitting between them. This CDR3 is 14 amino acids long. CDR3 sequence: CASGMGGNTGELFF. The CDR3, as DNA: TGTGCCAGCGGCATGGGGGGGAACACCGGGGAGCTGTTTTTT.

The chain uses TRBV19 and TRBJ2-3, with 10 bases lining up with TRBD2. The CDR3 is 16 residues long. V gave up 3 bases and J gave up 2 bases; unmatched junction bases: 5. Germline V CDR1 and CDR2: LNHDA, SQIVND (reference sequence). CDR3 in amino acids: CASSIGLAVFTDTQYF. The DNA for the CDR3 is TGTGCCAGTAGTATTGGACTAGCGGTCTTCACAGATACGCAGTATTTT.

The CDR3 here is CASSLGGTIYGYTF. The CDR3 DNA follows: TGTGCCAGCAGTTTAGGTGGGACTATATATGGCTACACCTTC. The chain combines TRBV12-3 or TRBV12-4 with TRBJ1-2, with a possible D match to TRBD1 (5 bases). Trimming took 1 base from V and 5 from J, leaving 11 bases between them. The CDR3 contains 14 residues.

The sample holds one count of this clonotype. The chain has TRBV6-1 and TRBJ1-3; D is perhaps TRBD1 (5 bases). The CDR3 runs to 13 residues. Germline loops: CDR1 MNHNS, CDR2 SASEGT. CDR3 sequence reads: CTHRRGAGNTIYF. The CDR3 DNA follows: TGTACTCACCGTCGGGGGGCTGGAAACACCATATATTTT.

This clonotype was seen once. The rearrangement uses TRBV30 and TRBJ1-5; possible D gene TRBD1, 6 bases. V was cut by 3 bases and J by 3 bases, with 9 bases left in between. The germline CDR1 and CDR2 sequences are GTSNPN and SVGIG (reference sequence). CDR3 size: 13 residues. The CDR3 DNA reads TGTGCCTGGAGGGACAGCCCCAATCAGCCCCAGCATTTT. Its translation is CAWRDSPNQPQHF.